The clone carrying this TCR beta chain was observed at least ten times. V shed 3 bases and J 6 bases; nucleotides not matched to a gene: 3. The V gene's germline CDR1 is SGHTA and CDR2 FQGNSA. The CDR3 loop spans 13 amino acids. The entry originates in a study of T cells in Graves' hyperthyroidism and ophthalmopathy. The source material, RNA transcripts, was used to amplify TCR beta CDR3 regions. Initially, a first-round RT-PCR of the TCR CDR3 employed the HTBI primer set. MiXCR, applied by TCRdb to the multiplex PCR reads, yields one record per CDR3 protein. The sample has some 620,000 distinct CDR3 sequences, 16% seen once; the top ten hold 3.5% to 4%.

Source material: blood. The chain links TRBV7-2 to TRBJ1-2; the match to TRBD1 covers 8 bases. The sequence was obtained from a woman aged 25 to 39 with Graves' hyperthyroidism. CDR3 amino acids: CASSLRTGNGYTF. The DNA for the CDR3 is TGTGCCAGCAGCTTGAGGACAGGGAATGGCTACACCTTC.